This T cell receptor beta chain was captured by sequencing in a study of cytomegalovirus exposure and HLA in healthy donors. Study overall: From HLA-typed donors, an early data release held approximately 85 million unique TCRs. The study, taken as a whole, reports: Presence/absence analyses supposed approximately even sequencing depth among donors.

PCR was performed using 60 Vbeta and 13 Jbeta primers. Profiled with immunoSEQ multiplex PCR; TCRdb holds only in-frame clones, not every one. The sample has fewer than 95,000 clones, about 63% seen once. Germline CDR1 is LGHNA and CDR2 is YSLEER. Trimming took off 3 bases at V and 0 bases at J, with 11 bases between the two ends. The CDR3 length is 15 residues. A remark on this clone: Its target is unknown.

The clonotype was recovered from a woman in her twenties or thirties in good health and CMV-seronegative. This sequence joins TRBV4-3 and TRBJ1-1, with a weak D call TRBD1 (5 bases). The sequenced sample was PBMCs. The CDR3 DNA reads TGCGCCAGCAGCCATGAAGCGACAGTGAACACTGAAGCTTTCTTT. Translation: CASSHEATVNTEAFF.